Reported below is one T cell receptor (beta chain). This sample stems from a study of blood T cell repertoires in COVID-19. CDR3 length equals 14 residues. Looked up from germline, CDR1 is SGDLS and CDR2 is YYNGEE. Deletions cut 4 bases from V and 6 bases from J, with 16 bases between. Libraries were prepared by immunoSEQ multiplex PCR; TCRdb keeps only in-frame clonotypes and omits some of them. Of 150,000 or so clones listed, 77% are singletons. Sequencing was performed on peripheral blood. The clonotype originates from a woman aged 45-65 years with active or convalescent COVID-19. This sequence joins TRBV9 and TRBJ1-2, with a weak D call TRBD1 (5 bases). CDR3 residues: CASSTDQGRHGYTF. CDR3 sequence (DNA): TGTGCCAGCAGCACCGATCAGGGAAGGCATGGCTACACCTTC.